This passage covers 14 T cell receptor beta chains from one sample sequenced in a study of identical twins (TCRdb year 2016). Libraries were constructed by 5' RACE. Sequenced using an Illumina HiSeq 2000. TCRdb reprocessed the public reads (quality trimming at Q25 with fastp, clone calling with MiXCR) and kept in-frame beta chains. Every CDR3 protein is listed once, alongside the most common genes and DNA of its rows. The sample records 450,000 to 650,000 distinct CDR3 sequences, over 12% of which are singletons. The top ten clonotypes cover 0.35% to 0.45% of the sample. These records were also assigned to another study, of yellow fever vaccine responses in identical twins.

Material for sequencing was CD4+ T cells sorted from blood. These receptors originate from a woman between 18 and 29 years old in good health.

The chain has TRBV7-9 and TRBJ2-1; TRBD1 might be the D (5 bases). This CDR3 has 15 residues. The germline CDR1 and CDR2 sequences are SEHNR and FQNEAQ (reference sequence). V lost 2 bases and J lost 0, with 8 bases in between. The CDR3 DNA follows: TGTGCCAGCAGCTTACAGGACACCTCCTACAATGAGCAGTTCTTC. Translated, it gives CASSLQDTSYNEQFF. The complete variable domain, with remaining parts taken from reference TRBV7-9 and TRBJ2-1, reads DTGVSQNPRHKITKRGQNVTFRCDPISEHNRLYWYRQTLGQGPEFLTYFQNEAQLEKSRLLSDRFSAERPKGSFSTLEIQRTEQGDSAMYLCASSLQDTSYNEQFFGPGTRLTVL.

This clonotype has a handful of counts. The chain employs TRBV5-1 and TRBJ2-3; no definite D call. The germline gives CDR1 SGHRS, CDR2 YFSETQ. CDR3 length: 15 amino acids. Between the trimmed V and J ends, which lost 0 bases and 5 bases, there was a span of 13 bases. The CDR3 loop is CASSLGHTDGDTQYF. DNA of the CDR3: TGCGCCAGCAGCTTGGGCCACACGGACGGAGATACGCAGTATTTT.

The V call is TRBV9, the J call TRBJ1-1, with a possible D match to TRBD1 (5 bases). This CDR3 comprises 14 residues. The germline V and J ends were trimmed by 4 bases and 4 bases, with 14 bases remaining between them. Germline CDR1 reads SGDLS; CDR2 reads YYNGEE. CDR3 sequence: CASSKPGGSTEAFF. CDR3 DNA: TGTGCCAGCAGCAAGCCGGGGGGGTCCACTGAAGCTTTCTTT.

The rearrangement links TRBV29-1 to TRBJ2-3, with TRBD2 matching 10 bases. The V gene end was trimmed by 7 bases and the J gene end by 1 base; junction bases not matched to a gene: 14. The length of the CDR3 is 17 residues. Germline lookup yields CDR1 SQVTM and CDR2 ANQGSEA. The CDR3 is CSASGLAGVGGTDTQYF. The CDR3 region has the DNA TGCAGCGCGTCGGGCCTAGCGGGAGTAGGAGGCACAGATACGCAGTATTTT.

The chain has TRBV3-1 and TRBJ1-5, with 7 bases that match TRBD1. J gave up 2 bases and V 3 bases, and 4 bases lay outside the gene matches. The germline V gene has CDR1 LGHDT and CDR2 YNNKEL (reference sequence). The CDR3 contains 15 residues. The CDR3 DNA reads TGTGCCAGCAGCCAGGGACAGATGCGCAATCAGCCCCAGCATTTT. As protein: CASSQGQMRNQPQHF.

This sequence joins TRBV5-1 and TRBJ2-7; TRBD1 matches at 7 bases. Trimming cost V 0 bases and J 2 bases; bases outside gene matches: 8. The CDR3 length is 16 residues. Germline CDR1 is SGHRS and CDR2 is YFSETQ. In nucleotides, the CDR3 is TGCGCCAGCAGCTTGGGAGGGGGCGGAGGCACCTACGAGCAGTACGTC. Protein product: CASSLGGGGGTYEQYV.

The chain recombines TRBV6-1 with TRBJ1-2; no definite D call. CDR1 is MNHNS and CDR2 is SASEGT in the germline V gene. This CDR3 has 17 amino acids. Deletions cut 6 bases from V and 0 bases from J, with 20 bases between. CDR3 bases: TGTGCCAGCAGGGGGTTTGATTGGCGACAATCTAACTATGGCTACACCTTC. Translated, it gives CASRGFDWRQSNYGYTF.

This clonotype has just a few counts. This sequence joins TRBV29-1 and TRBJ2-3, with unresolved D. Trimming removed 6 bases at V and 4 bases at J, with 14 bases between. The CDR3 runs to 13 residues. Germline CDR1 and CDR2: SQVTM and ANQGSEA. CDR3 sequence (DNA): TGCAGCGTCGAATCTGCTCGGGCAGATACGCAGTATTTT. Translated: CSVESARADTQYF.

This clonotype was seen a few times. V gene TRBV7-8 combines with J gene TRBJ2-1, with D uncertain. Germline assignment: CDR1 SGHVS and CDR2 FQNEAQ. V was trimmed by 5 bases and J by 7 bases, leaving 15 bases between them. This CDR3 contains 14 residues. The CDR3 sequence: CASSPNAVANEQFF. CDR3 nucleotide sequence: TGTGCCAGCAGCCCCAATGCTGTGGCAAATGAGCAGTTCTTC.

This chain joins TRBV3-1 and TRBJ1-5; 9 nucleotides match TRBD1. In germline, CDR1 is LGHDT, CDR2 YNNKEL (reference sequence). CDR3 length: 16 amino acids. Trimming took 0 bases from V and 5 from J; bases not matched to a gene: 5. CDR3 nucleotide sequence: TGTGCCAGCAGCCAAGATGGGGACAGGGTCGATCAGCCCCAGCATTTT. The encoded protein is CASSQDGDRVDQPQHF.

This clonotype was seen more than once but under ten times. The chain employs TRBV10-3 and TRBJ2-2; D unresolved. Trimming stripped 0 bases from V and 9 bases from J, with 2 bases between. This CDR3 is built from 11 residues. Germline V gene data show CDR1 as ENHRY and CDR2 as SYGVKD. CDR3 sequence reads: CAISESRELFF. Here the CDR3 DNA reads TGTGCCATCAGTGAGTCCCGGGAGCTGTTTTTT.

This clonotype was picked up a small number of times. The chain carries TRBV11-2 and TRBJ2-7; a possible D gene is TRBD2 (5 bases). Germline loops: CDR1 SGHAT, CDR2 FQNNGV. V was clipped by 1 base and J by 6 bases, with 7 bases between them. The CDR3 spans 12 residues. Here the CDR3 reads CASSLGGIEQYV. CDR3 nucleotides: TGTGCCAGCAGCTTAGGAGGGATCGAGCAGTACGTC.

In this sample, this clonotype turned up many times. The rearrangement links TRBV5-1 to TRBJ1-2; the D gene is possibly TRBD1 (5 bases). The CDR3 loop spans 14 amino acids. Germline V gives CDR1 SGHRS, CDR2 YFSETQ. V was shortened by 0 bases and J by 2 bases, with 8 bases between the two germline ends. The CDR3 nucleotides are TGCGCCAGCAGCTTGGAAGCAGGGAACTATGGCTACACCTTC. This encodes CASSLEAGNYGYTF.

V usage is TRBV7-9 and J usage is TRBJ2-4, with unresolved D. Germline CDR1 SEHNR, CDR2 FQNEAQ (reference sequence). This CDR3 has 15 amino acids. V was pared by 4 bases and J by 1 base, with 11 bases between. CDR3 coding DNA: TGTGCCAGCAGCTCCCTTTATCTGGCCAAAAACATTCAGTACTTC. Translation gives CASSSLYLAKNIQYF.